The rows below give T cell receptor beta chains drawn from one sample of a study of shared clonotypes between healthy human individuals. The table came from immunoSEQ multiplex PCR; TCRdb's copy has only in-frame clones and leaves some out. The sample yields 650,000 to 800,000 clones, just under 75% seen once. The sample consisted of memory CD4+ T cells sorted from blood. These receptors all come from a woman in her 30s in good health. The CDR3 runs from the conserved cysteine through the conserved F or W. A D gene is named only where the DNA matches it firmly.

v_gene: TRBV11-2
d_gene: TRBD1
j_gene: TRBJ2-7
CDR3aa: CASSQQGASEQYF

v_gene: TRBV9
d_gene: TRBD2
j_gene: TRBJ2-5
CDR3aa: CASSAAGREETQYF

v_gene: TRBV7-9
d_gene: TRBD2
j_gene: TRBJ2-7
CDR3aa: CASSGSGRVNEQYF

v_gene: TRBV6-6
d_gene: TRBD1
j_gene: TRBJ2-7
CDR3aa: CASSAGTGSYEQYF

v_gene: TRBV4-2
d_gene: NA
j_gene: TRBJ1-5
CDR3aa: CASSQDTNNQPQHF

v_gene: TRBV28
d_gene: TRBD2
j_gene: TRBJ2-2
CDR3aa: CASSPGTSGRSIRELFF

v_gene: TRBV5-1
d_gene: TRBD1
j_gene: TRBJ2-1
CDR3aa: CASHFDRDNEQFF

v_gene: TRBV18
d_gene: TRBD2
j_gene: TRBJ2-7
CDR3aa: CASSSLALRGEQYF

v_gene: TRBV30
d_gene: NA
j_gene: TRBJ1-1
CDR3aa: CAWRGYRAEAFF

v_gene: TRBV19
d_gene: NA
j_gene: TRBJ2-4
CDR3aa: CASSIELLLAKNIQYF

v_gene: TRBV19
d_gene: NA
j_gene: TRBJ1-5
CDR3aa: CAIRLPGGPQHF

v_gene: TRBV19
d_gene: NA
j_gene: TRBJ1-4
CDR3aa: CARQARETEKLFF

v_gene: TRBV13
d_gene: TRBD2
j_gene: TRBJ2-1
CDR3aa: CASSLASRVAGGPVHEQFF

v_gene: TRBV14
d_gene: NA
j_gene: TRBJ1-1
CDR3aa: CASSQMMNTEAFF

v_gene: TRBV6-1
d_gene: TRBD1
j_gene: TRBJ2-7
CDR3aa: CASSAPGTGSYEQYF

v_gene: TRBV19
d_gene: TRBD2
j_gene: TRBJ2-1
CDR3aa: CASSTGLSGGNEQFF

v_gene: TRBV7-8
d_gene: NA
j_gene: TRBJ1-5
CDR3aa: CASSLNLGRGHHQPQHF

v_gene: TRBV5-6
d_gene: NA
j_gene: TRBJ1-5
CDR3aa: CASSLYGATDSNQPQHF

v_gene: TRBV4-2
d_gene: NA
j_gene: TRBJ2-5
CDR3aa: CASSHPGTVPREQYF

v_gene: TRBV7-9
d_gene: TRBD1
j_gene: TRBJ1-1
CDR3aa: CASSLGQGRAEAFF

v_gene: TRBV4-1
d_gene: TRBD2
j_gene: TRBJ2-2
CDR3aa: CASSLVIAGVVSTGELFF

v_gene: TRBV2
d_gene: NA
j_gene: TRBJ2-1
CDR3aa: CASSRLGTYNEQFF